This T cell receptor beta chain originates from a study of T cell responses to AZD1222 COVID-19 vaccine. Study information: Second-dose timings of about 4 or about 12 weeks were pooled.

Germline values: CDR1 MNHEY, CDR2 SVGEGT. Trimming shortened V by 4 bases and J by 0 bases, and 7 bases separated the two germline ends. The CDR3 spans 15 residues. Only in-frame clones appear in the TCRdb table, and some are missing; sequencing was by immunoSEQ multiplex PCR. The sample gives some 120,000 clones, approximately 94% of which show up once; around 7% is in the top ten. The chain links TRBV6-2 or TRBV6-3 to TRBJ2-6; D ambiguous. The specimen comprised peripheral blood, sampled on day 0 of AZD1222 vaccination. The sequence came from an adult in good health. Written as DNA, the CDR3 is TGTGCCAGCAGTTTCCAACACTCTGGGGCCAACGTCCTGACTTTC. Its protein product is CASSFQHSGANVLTF.